Listed here are 13 T cell receptor beta chains from one sample, sequenced in a study of shared clonotypes between healthy human individuals. Clones were sequenced by immunoSEQ multiplex PCR, and TCRdb holds only the in-frame ones, with some missing. The sample yields about 2 million clones, approximately 94% seen once. CD45RO-negative CD8 cells positively selected for CCR7 made up the naive population, which excluded terminally differentiated effector memory CD45RA+ cells. The source material was naive CD8+ T cells sorted from blood. Source of these receptors: a man between 18 and 35 years old in good health.

The chain couples TRBV6-1 to TRBJ1-1, with D uncertain. CDR1 and CDR2 from the germline V gene are MNHNS and SASEGT. Trimming removed 3 bases from V and 1 base from J, with 12 bases in between. CDR3 length: 15 residues. The CDR3 bases are TGTGCCAGCAGTGATATCCAGGCTACGAACACTGAAGCTTTCTTT. Residues: CASSDIQATNTEAFF.

V usage is TRBV25-1 and J usage is TRBJ2-2; TRBD2 is a possible D gene (5 bases). Trimming shortened V by 6 bases and J by 9 bases, and 11 bases separated the two germline ends. The germline gives CDR1 MGHDK, CDR2 SYGVNS. The CDR3 contains 12 residues. In DNA, the CDR3 is TGTGCCAGCAGAGAGGACTCGAGGGAGCTGTTTTTT. Protein product: CASREDSRELFF.

This clone appeared once. V usage is TRBV19 and J usage is TRBJ1-4, with D uncertain. Trimming shortened V by 10 bases and J by 5 bases, and 20 bases separated the two germline ends. CDR1 and CDR2 from the germline V gene are LNHDA and SQIVND (reference sequence). This CDR3 spans 15 amino acids. The CDR3, as DNA: TGTGCCACCCGGGATATTTATGATGGAAATGAAAAACTGTTTTTT. It is translated as CATRDIYDGNEKLFF.

Regarding this clone: The sample carries other DNA sequences with the same CDR3. This chain connects TRBV13 to TRBJ1-1, with unresolved D. The CDR3 loop spans 13 amino acids. CDR1 and CDR2 from the germline V gene are PRHDT and FYEKMQ (reference sequence). Deletions cut 5 bases from V and 1 base from J, with 8 bases between. Here the CDR3 DNA reads TGTGCCAGCAGCCTCCGTGAGAACACTGAAGCTTTCTTT. Protein product: CASSLRENTEAFF. The full variable domain, in which reference TRBV13 and TRBJ1-1 provide the parts outside the CDR3, is AAGVIQSPRHLIKEKRETATLKCYPIPRHDTVYWYQQGPGQDPQFLISFYEKMQSDKGSIPDRFSAQQFSDYHSELNMSSLELGDSALYFCASSLRENTEAFFGQGTRLTVV.

The gene calls are TRBV27 and TRBJ1-2; D ambiguous. Trimming stripped 6 bases from V and 4 bases from J, with 15 bases between. Germline V lookup: CDR1 MNHEY, CDR2 SMNVEV (reference sequence). The CDR3 spans 14 residues. As DNA, the CDR3 is TGTGCCAGCAGCCCCACTACGGACGGCTATGGCTACACCTTC. Protein sequence: CASSPTTDGYGYTF.

V is TRBV7-9 and J is TRBJ2-7; D is undetermined. Germline V gene data show CDR1 as SEHNR and CDR2 as FQNEAQ (reference sequence). Trimming left V 8 bases short and J 6 bases short, with 14 bases between. This CDR3 is 12 amino acids long. CDR3 coding DNA: TGTGCCAGCGGGGTGATTGGCGGCGAGCAGTACTTC. Translated, it gives CASGVIGGEQYF.

V and J are TRBV18 and TRBJ2-1; tentatively, D is TRBD1 (5 bases). V lost 1 base and J 4 bases, leaving 8 bases between the germline ends. Germline values: CDR1 KGHSH, CDR2 LQKENI. The CDR3 runs to 14 residues. The CDR3 region is CASSPLKGYNEQFF. The CDR3 DNA sequence: TGTGCCAGCTCACCACTGAAGGGGTACAATGAGCAGTTCTTC.

The gene calls are TRBV19 and TRBJ2-7; D ambiguous. This CDR3 is 14 amino acids long. V gave up 4 bases and J gave up 5 bases, with 15 bases separating them. The V gene's germline CDR1 is LNHDA and CDR2 SQIVND (reference sequence). CDR3 loop: CASSNPRRSHEQYF. CDR3 nucleotide sequence: TGTGCCAGTAGTAACCCTAGAAGAAGCCACGAGCAGTACTTC.

The rearrangement joins TRBV27 to TRBJ1-2, with no clear D. CDR3 length equals 16 residues. The germline V gene has CDR1 MNHEY and CDR2 SMNVEV (reference sequence). V shed 3 bases and J shed 0 bases, with 14 bases lying between them. CDR3 sequence (DNA): TGTGCCAGCAGTTTCATTTCGGGGATCGCTAACTATGGCTACACCTTC. The encoded protein is CASSFISGIANYGYTF.

About this clone: Within the sample, other DNA sequences also encode this same CDR3. The chain joins TRBV7-9 to TRBJ2-2; 9 bases line up with TRBD1. Losses at the gene ends were 4 bases for V and 1 base for J; bases not matched to a gene: 1. CDR3 size: 15 residues. From germline, CDR1 is SEHNR and CDR2 FQNEAQ (reference sequence). Here the CDR3 reads CASSSGQGNTGELFF. CDR3 nucleotide sequence: TGTGCCAGCAGCTCGGGACAGGGGAACACCGGGGAGCTGTTTTTT. Full variable domain (missing parts from reference TRBV7-9 and TRBJ2-2): DTGVSQNPRHKITKRGQNVTFRCDPISEHNRLYWYRQTLGQGPEFLTYFQNEAQLEKSRLLSDRFSAERPKGSFSTLEIQRTEQGDSAMYLCASSSGQGNTGELFFGEGSRLTVL.

The chain joins TRBV6-6 to TRBJ1-1; no clear D. Trimming took 0 bases from V and 0 from J, leaving 8 bases between them. Germline V lookup: CDR1 MNHNY, CDR2 SVGAGI (reference sequence). This CDR3 has 15 residues. The CDR3 here is CASSYSTPVNTEAFF. The CDR3 DNA follows: TGTGCCAGCAGTTACTCTACGCCAGTGAACACTGAAGCTTTCTTT.

The table lists this clone with a count of one. V is TRBV4-3 and J is TRBJ2-7; 12 positions match TRBD2. There are 15 residues in the CDR3. V shed 0 bases, J shed 7 bases, and the junction held 4 bases outside the gene matches. The germline CDR1 and CDR2 sequences are LGHNA and YSLEER. CDR3 in DNA: TGCGCCAGCAGCCAAGACCCAACTAGCGGGAGGGAGCAGTACTTC. The encoded protein is CASSQDPTSGREQYF.

The chain combines TRBV5-1 with TRBJ1-2; no firm D call. The CDR3 runs to 11 residues. Germline values: CDR1 SGHRS, CDR2 YFSETQ. Deletions cut 7 bases from V and 4 bases from J, with 8 bases between. The CDR3 spells CASRGIYGYTF. CDR3 nucleotides: TGCGCCAGCCGAGGCATCTATGGCTACACCTTC.